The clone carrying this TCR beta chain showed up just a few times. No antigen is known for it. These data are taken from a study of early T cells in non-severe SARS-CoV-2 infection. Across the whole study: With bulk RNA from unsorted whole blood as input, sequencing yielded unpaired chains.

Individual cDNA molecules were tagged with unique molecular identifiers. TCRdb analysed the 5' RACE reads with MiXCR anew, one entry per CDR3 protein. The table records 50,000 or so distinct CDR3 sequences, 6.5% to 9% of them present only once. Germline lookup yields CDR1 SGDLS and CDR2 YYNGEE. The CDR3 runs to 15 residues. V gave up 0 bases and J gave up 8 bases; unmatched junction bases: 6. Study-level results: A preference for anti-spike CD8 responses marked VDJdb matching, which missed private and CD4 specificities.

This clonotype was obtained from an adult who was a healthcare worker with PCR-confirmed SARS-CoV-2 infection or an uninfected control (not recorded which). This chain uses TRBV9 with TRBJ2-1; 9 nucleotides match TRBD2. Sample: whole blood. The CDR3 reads CASSVAPSGKDEQFF. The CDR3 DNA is TGTGCCAGCAGCGTAGCTCCTAGCGGGAAGGATGAGCAGTTCTTC. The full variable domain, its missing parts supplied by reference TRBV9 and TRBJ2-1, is DSGVTQTPKHLITATGQRVTLRCSPRSGDLSVYWYQQSLDQGLQFLIQYYNGEERAKGNILERFSAQQFPDLHSELNLSSLELGDSALYFCASSVAPSGKDEQFFGPGTRLTVL.